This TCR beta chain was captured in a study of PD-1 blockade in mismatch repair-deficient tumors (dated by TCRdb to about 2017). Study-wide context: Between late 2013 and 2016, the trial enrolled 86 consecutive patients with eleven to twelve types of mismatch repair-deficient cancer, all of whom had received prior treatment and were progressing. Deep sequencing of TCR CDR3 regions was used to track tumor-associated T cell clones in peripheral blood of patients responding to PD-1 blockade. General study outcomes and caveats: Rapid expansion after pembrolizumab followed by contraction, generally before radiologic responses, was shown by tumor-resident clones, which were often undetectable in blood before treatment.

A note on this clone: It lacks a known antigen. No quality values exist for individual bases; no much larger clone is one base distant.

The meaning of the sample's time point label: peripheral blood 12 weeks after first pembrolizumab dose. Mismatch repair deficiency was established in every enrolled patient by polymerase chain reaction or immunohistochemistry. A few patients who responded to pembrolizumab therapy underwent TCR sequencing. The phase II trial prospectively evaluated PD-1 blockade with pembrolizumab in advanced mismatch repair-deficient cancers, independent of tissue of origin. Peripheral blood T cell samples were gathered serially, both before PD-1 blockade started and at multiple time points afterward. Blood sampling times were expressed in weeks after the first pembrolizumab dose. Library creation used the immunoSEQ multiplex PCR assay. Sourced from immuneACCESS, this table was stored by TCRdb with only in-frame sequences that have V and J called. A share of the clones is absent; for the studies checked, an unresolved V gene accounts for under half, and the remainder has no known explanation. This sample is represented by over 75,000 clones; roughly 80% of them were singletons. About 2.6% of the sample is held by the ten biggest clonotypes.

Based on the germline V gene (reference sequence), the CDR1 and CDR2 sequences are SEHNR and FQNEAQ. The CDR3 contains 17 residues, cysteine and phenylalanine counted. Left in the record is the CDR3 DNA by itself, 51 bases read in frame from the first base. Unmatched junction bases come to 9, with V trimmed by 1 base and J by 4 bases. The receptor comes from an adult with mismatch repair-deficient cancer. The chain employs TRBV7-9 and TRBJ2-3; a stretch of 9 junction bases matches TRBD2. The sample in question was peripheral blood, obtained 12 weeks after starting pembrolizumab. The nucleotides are TGTGCCAGCAGCTTAGTTGGCGGGAGGGCTTCGCCAGATACGCAGTATTTT. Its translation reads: CASSLVGGRASPDTQYF.